Shown below are 10 T cell receptor beta chains from a single sample sequenced in a study of blood T cell repertoires in COVID-19 (dated by TCRdb to 2019 to 2021). The library was prepared using the immunoSEQ multiplex PCR assay. TCRdb re-hosts the immuneACCESS table, in-frame sequences only. Its copies lack some clones; in the studies checked, an unresolved V gene accounts for under half of them, and the cause for the rest is not known. Here the sample has roughly 150,000 clones; 85% to 90% occur a single time. The ten largest clones capture over 9% of the sample. Sequenced material: peripheral blood. Every receptor here comes from a woman aged 70-85 years with COVID-19, enrolled during active disease.

This clone has just one count. The chain combines TRBV28 with TRBJ2-1; TRBD2 is a possible D gene (7 bases). The germline V gene encodes CDR1 MDHEN and CDR2 SYDVKM. The CDR3 spans 17 residues. Trimming took 5 bases from V and 5 from J, leaving 22 bases between them. The CDR3 coding sequence is TGTGCCAGCAGTACCCCGGGGGGACGGGGGGCTAACAATGAGCAGTTCTTC. Translated: CASSTPGGRGANNEQFF.

This chain links TRBV2 with TRBJ1-6; possibly TRBD1 for D (6 bases). From germline, CDR1 is SNHLY and CDR2 FYNNEI. The CDR3 consists of 15 residues. Deletions cut 5 bases from V and 3 bases from J, with 11 bases between. The chain's CDR3 is CASSHRAIYNSPLHF. The CDR3 bases are TGTGCCAGCAGTCACAGGGCCATCTATAATTCACCCCTCCACTTT.

This chain uses TRBV2 with TRBJ1-1, with a possible D match to TRBD1 (5 bases). V lost 8 bases and J lost 6, with 16 bases in between. The germline V gene encodes CDR1 SNHLY and CDR2 FYNNEI. The CDR3 has 13 residues. CDR3 residues: CASGGVGRAEAFF. In DNA, the CDR3 is TGTGCCAGCGGAGGGGTGGGGAGGGCTGAAGCTTTCTTT.

The table lists this clone with a count of one. The V and J genes are TRBV6-5 and TRBJ2-3, with 11 bases matching TRBD1. From germline, CDR1 is MNHEY and CDR2 SVGAGI. The CDR3 runs to 15 residues. V trimming: 6 bases; J trimming: 6 bases; junction bases outside the gene matches: 8. The CDR3 here is CASRPGTGGSDTQYF. The DNA for the CDR3 is TGTGCCAGCAGGCCCGGGACAGGGGGATCGGATACGCAGTATTTT.

The chain recombines TRBV28 with TRBJ2-7; TRBD2 might be the D (5 bases). The germline V gene encodes CDR1 MDHEN and CDR2 SYDVKM. Trimming stripped 3 bases from V and 2 bases from J, with 11 bases between. CDR3 length equals 14 residues. DNA for the CDR3: TGTGCCAGCAGTTTGAGGGCTAACACCTACGAGCAGTACTTC. Protein sequence: CASSLRANTYEQYF.

The chain uses TRBV11-2 and TRBJ2-1, with 7 bases fitting TRBD1. This CDR3 contains 16 residues. Germline V gives CDR1 SGHAT, CDR2 FQNNGV. The J segment lost 2 bases and the V segment lost 5 bases, leaving 9 bases of the junction unmatched. The CDR3 reads CASSHRGSKAYNEQFF. The CDR3, as DNA: TGTGCCAGCAGCCACAGGGGTAGCAAGGCCTACAATGAGCAGTTCTTC.

The V and J genes are TRBV7-6 and TRBJ2-7; 8 bases fit TRBD2. The CDR3 extends over 15 amino acids. V shed 5 bases, J shed 5 bases, and the junction held 11 bases outside the gene matches. Germline CDR1 reads SGHVS; CDR2 reads FNYEAQ. The DNA for the CDR3 is TGTGCCAGCAGCCAACGGTTAGCGGGGTCCGACGAGCAGTACTTC. This codes for CASSQRLAGSDEQYF.

This chain connects TRBV5-1 to TRBJ1-1, with 7 bases that match TRBD1. Germline V gives CDR1 SGHRS, CDR2 YFSETQ. The length of the CDR3 is 15 residues. V was clipped by 1 base and J by 1 base; unmatched bases: 4. This CDR3 reads CASSLMQGGNTEAFF. The DNA for the CDR3 is TGCGCCAGCAGCTTGATGCAGGGGGGGAACACTGAAGCTTTCTTT.

The chain links TRBV2 to TRBJ1-5; D is possibly TRBD1 (5 bases). Trimming left V 6 bases short and J 0 bases short, with 9 bases between. The CDR3 is made up of 14 amino acids. From germline, CDR1 is SNHLY and CDR2 FYNNEI. In DNA, the CDR3 is TGTGCCAGCAGAAGACAGAATAGCAATCAGCCCCAGCATTTT. Translation: CASRRQNSNQPQHF.

The CDR3 DNA follows: TGTGCCAGCAGCTTAGTTGGACAGATAATTAACTATGGCTACACCTTC. Protein product: CASSLVGQIINYGYTF. The V call is TRBV11-2, the J call TRBJ1-2, with a weak D call TRBD1 (6 bases). The germline V and J ends were trimmed by 1 base and 1 base, with 13 bases remaining between them. This CDR3 has 16 amino acids. CDR1 SGHAT and CDR2 FQNNGV come from the germline V gene.